Listed below are T cell receptor beta chains from one sample, sequenced in a study of blood T cells in healthy people across ages. One entry per CDR3 protein, called by TCRdb with MiXCR from the 5' RACE reads. The table shows about 1,400,000 distinct CDR3 sequences, with approximately 59% occurring only once. Material for sequencing was blood. Source of these receptors: a man in his late teens or twenties in good health. CDR3s include the opening cysteine and the closing phenylalanine or tryptophan.

j_call | v_call | cdr3_aa
TRBJ2-1 | TRBV27 | CASSLGTSGPYNEQFF
TRBJ2-3 | TRBV13 | CASSSKAGGYTDTQYF
TRBJ1-1 | TRBV7-2 | CASSQTENLGTEAFF
TRBJ1-2 | TRBV28 | CASSLIGADGYTF
TRBJ1-1 | TRBV5-1 | CASSIGQGLNTEAFF
TRBJ2-3 | TRBV7-2 | CASNVGRAKDTQYF
TRBJ2-1 | TRBV24-1 | CATSDSVGLAGGYNEQFF
TRBJ1-1 | TRBV20-1 | CSASSRNTEAFF
TRBJ2-5 | TRBV7-9 | CASSSGGSQTQYF
TRBJ2-7 | TRBV7-2 | CASSFTIYEQYF
TRBJ2-1 | TRBV27 | CASSPDLGNEQFF
TRBJ2-7 | TRBV4-2 | CASSQVERGPYEQYF
TRBJ2-7 | TRBV29-1 | CSVPGTSYEQYF
TRBJ1-4 | TRBV7-6 | CASSLSGGPNEKLFF
TRBJ2-7 | TRBV5-1 | CASSPAEGGHEQYF
TRBJ1-3 | TRBV7-8 | CASSSSLRDRRLRTRGNTIYF
TRBJ2-3 | TRBV6-5 | CASSYRGTGTDTQYF
TRBJ1-1 | TRBV4-1 | CASSDTGKEAFF
TRBJ2-5 | TRBV15 | CATSRRDTETQYF
TRBJ1-2 | TRBV12-3/TRBV12-4 | CASSPGRLSGYTF
TRBJ2-1 | TRBV6-2/TRBV6-3 | CASSYSTSGRGIDEQFF
TRBJ1-1 | TRBV10-3 | CAMFEGTEAFF
TRBJ1-2 | TRBV25-1 | CASSASRTAIDGYTF
TRBJ2-5 | TRBV7-2 | CASSSTGMKETQYF
TRBJ2-1 | TRBV27 | CASSHGTSGGNEQFF
TRBJ2-7 | TRBV6-5 | CASSLNSGGVTGEQYF
TRBJ2-1 | TRBV4-1 | CASSQRTGPYNEQFF
TRBJ1-1 | TRBV7-2 | CASSRQVGALNTEAFF